Listed here are 2 T cell receptor beta chains from one sample, sequenced in a study of identical twins. In TCRdb, the 5' RACE reads were re-called with MiXCR into one record per CDR3 protein. The sample includes hundreds of thousands of distinct CDR3 sequences, approximately 7% seen only once; the top ten take roughly 3.7%. A further study also used this sample, focusing on yellow fever vaccine responses in identical twins.

Source material: memory (CD45RO+) T cells sorted from blood. These receptors all stem from a woman younger than 35 in good health.

V is TRBV20-1 and J is TRBJ2-2, with a weak D call TRBD1 (6 bases). The CDR3 length is 15 residues. Germline V lookup: CDR1 DFQATT, CDR2 SNEGSKA (reference sequence). V lost 0 bases and J 4 bases, leaving 12 bases between the germline ends. The CDR3 sequence is CSARDYRAITGELFF. The CDR3, as DNA: TGCAGTGCTAGAGATTACAGGGCGATCACCGGGGAGCTGTTTTTT.

The chain carries TRBV28 and TRBJ2-1; D may be TRBD1 or TRBD2 (5 bases each). The length of the CDR3 is 17 residues. Germline V CDR1 and CDR2: MDHEN, SYDVKM. V lost 7 bases, J lost 8 bases, and 27 bases lay in between. This CDR3 reads CASTPEGRGHIWDEQFF. The CDR3 nucleotides read TGTGCCAGCACCCCTGAAGGTCGGGGCCACATATGGGATGAGCAGTTCTTC.